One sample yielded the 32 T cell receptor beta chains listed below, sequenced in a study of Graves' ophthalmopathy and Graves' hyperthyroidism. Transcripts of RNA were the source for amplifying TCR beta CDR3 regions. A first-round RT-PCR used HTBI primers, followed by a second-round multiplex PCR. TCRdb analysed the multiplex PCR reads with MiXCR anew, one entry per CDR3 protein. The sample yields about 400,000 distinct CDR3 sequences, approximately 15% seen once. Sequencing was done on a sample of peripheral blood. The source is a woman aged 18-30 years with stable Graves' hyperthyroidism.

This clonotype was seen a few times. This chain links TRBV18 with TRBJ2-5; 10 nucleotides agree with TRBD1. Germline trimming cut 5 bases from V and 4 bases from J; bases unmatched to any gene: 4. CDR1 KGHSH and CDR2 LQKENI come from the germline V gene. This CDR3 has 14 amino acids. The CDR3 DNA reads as TGTGCCAGCTCAGACAGGGGGCGAGGAGAGACCCAGTACTTC. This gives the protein CASSDRGRGETQYF.

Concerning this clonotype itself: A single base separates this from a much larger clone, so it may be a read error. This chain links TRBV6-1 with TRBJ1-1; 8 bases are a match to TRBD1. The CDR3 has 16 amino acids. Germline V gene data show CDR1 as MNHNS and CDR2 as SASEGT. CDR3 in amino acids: CASTAGWGQVNTEALF. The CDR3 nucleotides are TGTGCCAGCACCGCCGGGTGGGGACAGGTGAACACTGAAGCTCTCTTT.

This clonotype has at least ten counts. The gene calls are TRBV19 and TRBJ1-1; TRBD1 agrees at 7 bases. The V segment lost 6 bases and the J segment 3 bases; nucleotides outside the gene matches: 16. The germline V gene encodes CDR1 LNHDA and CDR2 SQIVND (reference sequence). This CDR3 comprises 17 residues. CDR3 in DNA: TGTGCCAGTAGAAAACGACAGGGATCGGGTGGGGACACTGAAGCTTTCTTT. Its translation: CASRKRQGSGGDTEAFF.

Written as DNA, the CDR3 is TGTGCCACCAGTGACCCCTACAGCACAGATACGCAGTATTTT. It encodes CATSDPYSTDTQYF. The V and J genes are TRBV24-1 and TRBJ2-3; no clear D gene. V was clipped by 4 bases and J by 0 bases, with 7 bases between them. The CDR3 loop spans 14 amino acids. The V gene's germline CDR1 is KGHDR and CDR2 SFDVKD.

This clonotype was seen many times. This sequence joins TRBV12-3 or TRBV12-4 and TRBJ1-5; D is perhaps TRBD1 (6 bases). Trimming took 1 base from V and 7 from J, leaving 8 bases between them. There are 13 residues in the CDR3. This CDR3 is CASSLVGGQPQHF. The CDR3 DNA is TGTGCCAGCAGTTTAGTAGGGGGACAGCCCCAGCATTTT.

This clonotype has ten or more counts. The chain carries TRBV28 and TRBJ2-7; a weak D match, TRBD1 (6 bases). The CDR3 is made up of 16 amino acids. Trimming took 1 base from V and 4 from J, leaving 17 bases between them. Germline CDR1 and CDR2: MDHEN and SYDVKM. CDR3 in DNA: TGTGCCAGCAGTTTATTAGGACAGATCCTTTCGTACGAGCAGTACTTC. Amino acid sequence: CASSLLGQILSYEQYF.

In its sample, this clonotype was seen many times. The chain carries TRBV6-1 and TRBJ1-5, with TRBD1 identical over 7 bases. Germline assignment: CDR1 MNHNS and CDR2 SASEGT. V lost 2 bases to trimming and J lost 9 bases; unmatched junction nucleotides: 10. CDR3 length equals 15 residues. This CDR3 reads CASSEFGTDDRPQHF. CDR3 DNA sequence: TGTGCCAGCAGTGAATTCGGGACAGACGATCGGCCCCAGCATTTT.

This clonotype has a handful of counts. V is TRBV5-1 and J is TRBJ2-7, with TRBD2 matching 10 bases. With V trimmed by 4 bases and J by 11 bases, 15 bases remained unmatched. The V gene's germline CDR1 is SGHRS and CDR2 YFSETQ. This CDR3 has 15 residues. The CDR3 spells CASSLDSGGAKPEYF. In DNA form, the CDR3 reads TGCGCCAGCAGCCTCGACAGCGGGGGGGCCAAGCCTGAGTACTTC.

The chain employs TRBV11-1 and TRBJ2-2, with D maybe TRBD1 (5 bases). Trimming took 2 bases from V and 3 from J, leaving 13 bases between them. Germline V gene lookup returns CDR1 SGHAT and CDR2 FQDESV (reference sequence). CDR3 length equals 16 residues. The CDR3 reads CASSLQGRTDTGELFF. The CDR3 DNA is TGTGCCAGCAGCTTACAGGGTCGTACGGACACCGGGGAGCTGTTTTTT.

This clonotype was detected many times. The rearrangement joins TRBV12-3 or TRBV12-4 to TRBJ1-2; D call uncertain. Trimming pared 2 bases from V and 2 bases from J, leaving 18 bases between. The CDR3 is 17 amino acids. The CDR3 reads CASSLRDRVRPNYGYTF. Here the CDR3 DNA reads TGTGCCAGCAGTTTACGCGACCGGGTGAGGCCGAACTATGGCTACACCTTC.

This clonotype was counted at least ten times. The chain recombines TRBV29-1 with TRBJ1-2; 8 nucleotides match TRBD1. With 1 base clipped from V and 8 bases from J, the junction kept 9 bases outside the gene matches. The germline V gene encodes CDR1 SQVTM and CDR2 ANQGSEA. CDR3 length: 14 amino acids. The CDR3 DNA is TGCAGCGTTGAAGTGTCGGCAGGGGGCAGGGGCTACACCTTC. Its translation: CSVEVSAGGRGYTF.

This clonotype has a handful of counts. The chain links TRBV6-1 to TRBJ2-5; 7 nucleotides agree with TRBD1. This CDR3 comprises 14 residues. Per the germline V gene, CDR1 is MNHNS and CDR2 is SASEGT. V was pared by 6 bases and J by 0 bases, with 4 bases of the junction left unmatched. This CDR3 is CASRKQGNQETQYF. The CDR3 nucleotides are TGTGCCAGCAGGAAACAGGGGAACCAAGAGACCCAGTACTTC.

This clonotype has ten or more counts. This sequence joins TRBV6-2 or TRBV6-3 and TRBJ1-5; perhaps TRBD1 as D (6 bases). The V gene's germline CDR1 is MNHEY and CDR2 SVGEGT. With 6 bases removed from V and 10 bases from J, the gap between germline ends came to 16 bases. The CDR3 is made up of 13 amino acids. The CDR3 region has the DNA TGTGCCAGCAGCTACAGGGAAACGGTACCCCAGCATTTT. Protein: CASSYRETVPQHF.

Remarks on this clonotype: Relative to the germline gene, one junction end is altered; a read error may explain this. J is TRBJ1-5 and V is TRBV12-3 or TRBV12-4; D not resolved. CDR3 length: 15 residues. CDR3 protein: CATSDLWLLGQPQHF. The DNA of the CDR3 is TGTGCCACCAGTGATTTGTGGCTCCTTGGGCAGCCCCAGCATTTT.

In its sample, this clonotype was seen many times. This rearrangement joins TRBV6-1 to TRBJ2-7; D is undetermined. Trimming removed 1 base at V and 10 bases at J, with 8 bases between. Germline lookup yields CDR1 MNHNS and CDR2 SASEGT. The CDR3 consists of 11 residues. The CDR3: CASSEGSRQYF. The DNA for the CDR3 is TGTGCCAGCAGTGAAGGGTCACGCCAGTACTTC.

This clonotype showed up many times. CDR3 amino acids: CASSFEGHYGYTF. The CDR3 DNA follows: TGCGCCAGCAGCTTTGAGGGTCACTATGGCTACACCTTC. The chain links TRBV5-1 to TRBJ1-2, with D hard to call. The V and J ends lost 2 bases and 3 bases respectively, with 8 bases between them. Germline V gene sequence: CDR1 SGHRS, CDR2 YFSETQ. The CDR3 has 13 residues.

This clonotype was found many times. CDR3 nucleotides: TGTGCCACCAGCAGGCCAGATCAGCCCCAGCATTTT. This gives the protein CATSRPDQPQHF. The V call is TRBV15, the J call TRBJ1-5; D unresolved. The V gene's germline CDR1 is LNHNV and CDR2 YYDKDF (reference sequence). The CDR3 consists of 12 residues. Trimming removed 3 bases at V and 5 bases at J, with 5 bases between.

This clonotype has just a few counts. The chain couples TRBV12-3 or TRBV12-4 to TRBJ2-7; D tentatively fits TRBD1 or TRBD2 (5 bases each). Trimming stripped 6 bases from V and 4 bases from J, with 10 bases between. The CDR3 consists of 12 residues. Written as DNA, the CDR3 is TGTGCCAGCAGGGGGACGCCATACGAGCAGTACTTC. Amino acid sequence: CASRGTPYEQYF.

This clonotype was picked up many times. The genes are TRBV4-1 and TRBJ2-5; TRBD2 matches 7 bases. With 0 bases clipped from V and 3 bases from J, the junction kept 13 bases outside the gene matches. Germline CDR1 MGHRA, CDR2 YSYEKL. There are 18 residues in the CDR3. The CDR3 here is CASSQEFPPRGVKETQYF. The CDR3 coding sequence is TGCGCCAGCAGCCAAGAGTTCCCTCCCCGGGGGGTGAAAGAGACCCAGTACTTC.

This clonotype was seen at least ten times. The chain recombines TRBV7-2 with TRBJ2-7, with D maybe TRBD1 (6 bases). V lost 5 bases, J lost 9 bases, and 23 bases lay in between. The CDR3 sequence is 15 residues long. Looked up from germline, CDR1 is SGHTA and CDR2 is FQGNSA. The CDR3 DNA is TGTGCCAGCAGCACTCCAGGACAGTCTCCGCCCGGGCAGTACTTC. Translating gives CASSTPGQSPPGQYF.

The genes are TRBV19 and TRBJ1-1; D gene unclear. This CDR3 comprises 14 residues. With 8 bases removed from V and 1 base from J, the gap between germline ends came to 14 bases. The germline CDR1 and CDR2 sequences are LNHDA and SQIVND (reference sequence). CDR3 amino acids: CASLRESGNTEAFF. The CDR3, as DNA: TGTGCCAGTTTAAGGGAGTCGGGGAACACTGAAGCTTTCTTT.

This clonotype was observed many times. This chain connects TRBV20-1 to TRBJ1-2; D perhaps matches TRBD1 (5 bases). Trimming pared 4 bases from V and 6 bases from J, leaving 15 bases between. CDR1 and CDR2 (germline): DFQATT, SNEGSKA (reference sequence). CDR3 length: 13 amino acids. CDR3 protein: CSATPLGADGYTF. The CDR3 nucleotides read TGCAGTGCTACCCCGCTTGGGGCCGATGGCTACACCTTC.

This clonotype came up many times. CDR3 sequence reads: CASSLNSGPTEAFF. CDR3 nucleotides: TGTGCCAGCAGTTTAAATTCCGGTCCCACTGAAGCTTTCTTT. The chain employs TRBV12-3 or TRBV12-4 and TRBJ1-1; no reliable D call. The CDR3 totals 14 residues. V lost 2 bases and J lost 4, with 11 bases in between.

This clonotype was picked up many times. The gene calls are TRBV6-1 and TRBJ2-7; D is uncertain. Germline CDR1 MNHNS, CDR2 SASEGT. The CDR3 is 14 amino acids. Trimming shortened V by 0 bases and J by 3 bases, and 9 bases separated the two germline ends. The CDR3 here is CASSEALDHYEQYF. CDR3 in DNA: TGTGCCAGCAGTGAAGCTTTGGATCACTACGAGCAGTACTTC.

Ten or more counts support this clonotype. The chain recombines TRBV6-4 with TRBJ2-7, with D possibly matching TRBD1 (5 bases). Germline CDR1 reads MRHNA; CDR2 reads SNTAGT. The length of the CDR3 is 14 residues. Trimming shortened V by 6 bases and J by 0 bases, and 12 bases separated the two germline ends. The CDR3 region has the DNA TGTGCCAGCAGGGGCGGACATCCCTCCTACGAGCAGTACTTC. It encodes CASRGGHPSYEQYF.

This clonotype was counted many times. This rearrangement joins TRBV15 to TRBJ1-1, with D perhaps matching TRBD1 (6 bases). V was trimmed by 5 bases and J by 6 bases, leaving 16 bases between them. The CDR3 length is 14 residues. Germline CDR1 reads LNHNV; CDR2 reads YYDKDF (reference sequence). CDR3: CATSVNRAAAEAFF. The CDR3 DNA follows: TGTGCCACCAGCGTGAACAGGGCAGCTGCTGAAGCTTTCTTT.

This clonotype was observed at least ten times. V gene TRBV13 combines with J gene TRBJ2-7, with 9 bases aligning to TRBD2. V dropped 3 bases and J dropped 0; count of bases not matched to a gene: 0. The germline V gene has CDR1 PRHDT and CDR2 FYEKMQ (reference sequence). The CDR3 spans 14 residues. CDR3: CASSFSGSSYEQYF. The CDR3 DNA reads TGTGCCAGCAGCTTTAGCGGGAGCTCCTACGAGCAGTACTTC.

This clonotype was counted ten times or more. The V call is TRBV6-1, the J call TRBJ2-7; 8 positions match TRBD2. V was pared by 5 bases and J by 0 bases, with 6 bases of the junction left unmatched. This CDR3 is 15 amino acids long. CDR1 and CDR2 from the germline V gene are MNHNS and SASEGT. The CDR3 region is CASSQGSGSSYEQYF. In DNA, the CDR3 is TGTGCCAGCAGTCAAGGGAGCGGGAGCTCCTACGAGCAGTACTTC.

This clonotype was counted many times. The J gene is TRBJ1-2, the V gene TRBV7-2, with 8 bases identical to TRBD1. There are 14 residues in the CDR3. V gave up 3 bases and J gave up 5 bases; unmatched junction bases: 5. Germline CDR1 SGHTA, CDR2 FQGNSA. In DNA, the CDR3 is TGTGCCAGCAGCTTTATGGACAGGGTTTATGGCTACACCTTC. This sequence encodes CASSFMDRVYGYTF.

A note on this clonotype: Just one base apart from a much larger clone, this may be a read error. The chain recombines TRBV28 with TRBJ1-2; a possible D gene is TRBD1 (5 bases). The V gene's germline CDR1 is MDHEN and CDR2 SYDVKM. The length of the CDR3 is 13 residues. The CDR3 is CGSRTSGTYGYTF. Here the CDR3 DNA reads TGTGGCAGCAGGACCTCAGGGACCTATGGCTACACCTTC.

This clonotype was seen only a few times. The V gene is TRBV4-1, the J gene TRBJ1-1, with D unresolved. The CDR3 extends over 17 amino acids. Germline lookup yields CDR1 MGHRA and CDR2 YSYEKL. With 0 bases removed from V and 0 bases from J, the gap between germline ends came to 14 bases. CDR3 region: CASSQDEAGRLNTEAFF. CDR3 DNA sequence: TGCGCCAGCAGCCAAGATGAAGCTGGCAGACTGAACACTGAAGCTTTCTTT.

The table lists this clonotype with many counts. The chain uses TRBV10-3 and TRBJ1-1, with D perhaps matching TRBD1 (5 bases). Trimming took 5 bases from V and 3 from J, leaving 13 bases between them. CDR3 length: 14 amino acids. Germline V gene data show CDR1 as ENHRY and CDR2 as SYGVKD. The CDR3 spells CAISNGVGDTEAFF. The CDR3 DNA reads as TGTGCCATCAGTAACGGGGTAGGGGACACTGAAGCTTTCTTT.